Following are 19 T cell receptor beta chains from one sample sequenced in a study of blood T cells in healthy people across ages. Through a sample-barcoded 5' primer and a J-beta primer mix, a second PCR was run for about 6 to 12 cycles. TCRdb processed the 5' RACE reads anew with MiXCR; each CDR3 protein has one entry. The sample shows 910,000 or so distinct CDR3 sequences, just over 50% of them seen only once. The material sequenced was blood. Receptors originate from an older woman in good health.

This clonotype has ten or more counts. Written as DNA, the CDR3 is TGCAGCGCCAGACATGGGGGAAACATTCAGTACTTC. This translates into CSARHGGNIQYF. The rearrangement uses TRBV29-1 and TRBJ2-4; D is tentatively TRBD1 or TRBD2 (5 bases each). The CDR3 extends over 12 amino acids. CDR1 and CDR2 (germline): SQVTM, ANQGSEA. V lost 7 bases, J lost 6 bases, and 13 bases lay in between.

This CDR3 reads CASSFLAETNEKLFF. CDR3 nucleotides: TGTGCCAGCAGCTTTCTGGCAGAAACTAATGAAAAACTGTTTTTT. The rearrangement links TRBV7-9 to TRBJ1-4, with D hard to call. V was shortened by 3 bases and J by 1 base, with 9 bases between the two germline ends. The CDR3 consists of 15 residues. Germline V lookup: CDR1 SEHNR, CDR2 FQNEAQ (reference sequence).

The genes are TRBV12-3 or TRBV12-4 and TRBJ1-1; 8 positions agree with TRBD1. The length of the CDR3 is 14 residues. V lost 6 bases and J lost 9; bases outside the gene matches: 12. The CDR3 DNA reads as TGTGCCAGCAGAACCGGGACAGGTGGTGTGAAAGCTTTCTTT. Amino acid sequence: CASRTGTGGVKAFF.

The genes are TRBV30 and TRBJ1-4, with TRBD1 as a possible D gene (6 bases). CDR1 is GTSNPN, CDR2 SVGIG, per germline (reference sequence). V was shortened by 3 bases and J by 7 bases, with 9 bases between the two germline ends. The CDR3 runs to 12 residues. Written as DNA, the CDR3 is TGTGCCTGGAGACAGGGCGGTGAAAAACTGTTTTTT. Translating it yields CAWRQGGEKLFF.

The chain joins TRBV4-2 to TRBJ2-2; D is unresolved. The germline CDR1 and CDR2 sequences are LGHNA and YNFKEQ. V was pared by 1 base and J by 0 bases, with 6 bases between. The CDR3 covers 15 residues. This CDR3 is CASSQAPSNTGELFF. The CDR3 bases are TGTGCCAGCAGCCAAGCTCCCTCGAACACCGGGGAGCTGTTTTTT.

The rearrangement joins TRBV19 to TRBJ2-1, with a tentative D call TRBD2 (6 bases). CDR1 is LNHDA and CDR2 is SQIVND in the germline V gene (reference sequence). V dropped 3 bases and J dropped 4 bases, with 10 bases sitting between them. This CDR3 comprises 14 residues. The CDR3: CASSIPSGYNEQFF. Here the CDR3 DNA reads TGTGCCAGTAGTATTCCCAGCGGGTACAATGAGCAGTTCTTC.

CDR3 DNA sequence: TGTGCCAGCAGTTTCGGAGTAGCGGGACACTCCTACGAGCAGTACTTC. This translates into CASSFGVAGHSYEQYF. The chain recombines TRBV5-5 with TRBJ2-7, with 8 bases matching TRBD2. The V gene end was trimmed by 5 bases and the J gene end by 0 bases; junction bases not matched to a gene: 10. The CDR3 covers 16 residues. Germline assignment: CDR1 SGHKS and CDR2 YYEKEE (reference sequence).

V is TRBV2 and J is TRBJ2-7, with 8 bases identical to TRBD1. Germline CDR1 reads SNHLY; CDR2 reads FYNNEI. The CDR3 has 14 amino acids. Trimming took 3 bases from V and 10 from J; bases not matched to a gene: 11. The DNA for the CDR3 is TGTGCCAGCAGTGATAGGACAGGGCCGAGGGCCCAGTACTTC. Its translation: CASSDRTGPRAQYF.

The chain uses TRBV30 and TRBJ2-3, with TRBD2 identical over 9 bases. CDR1 is GTSNPN and CDR2 is SVGIG in the germline V gene (reference sequence). This CDR3 is built from 15 residues. The trim removed 2 bases at V and 2 bases at J, leaving 5 bases unmatched. CDR3 nucleotides: TGTGCCTGGAGTAGTAGCGGGAGTATCACAGATACGCAGTATTTT. As protein: CAWSSSGSITDTQYF. Full variable domain (outside the CDR3, taken from reference TRBV30 and TRBJ2-3): SQTIHQWPATLVQPVGSPLSLECTVEGTSNPNLYWYRQAAGRGLQLLFYSVGIGQISSEVPQNLSASRPQDRQFILSSKKLLLSDSGFYLCAWSSSGSITDTQYFGPGTRLTVL.

In its sample, this clonotype was seen a few times. J is TRBJ2-3 and V is TRBV4-3, with D unclear. Trimming took off 0 bases at V and 5 bases at J, with 18 bases between the two ends. Per the germline V gene, CDR1 is LGHNA and CDR2 is YSLEER. The CDR3 contains 17 residues. In DNA form, the CDR3 reads TGCGCCAGCAGCCAAGAAGCCGACCATCTTTCCATAGATACGCAGTATTTT. It yields the protein CASSQEADHLSIDTQYF.

The chain has TRBV30 and TRBJ2-7; D tentatively fits TRBD1 or TRBD2 (5 bases each). The V end lost 4 bases, the J end lost 4 bases, and 11 bases lay between the germline ends. Per the germline V gene, CDR1 is GTSNPN and CDR2 is SVGIG (reference sequence). CDR3 length: 12 residues. Here the CDR3 reads CAWTGARYEQYF. CDR3 in DNA: TGTGCCTGGACCGGGGCGCGATACGAGCAGTACTTC.

This clonotype was seen at least ten times. A junction end diverges from the germline sequence, so it may reflect a read error. The chain uses TRBV5-1 and TRBJ2-1; TRBD2 matches at 8 bases. CDR1 is SGHRS, CDR2 YFSETQ, per germline. This CDR3 has 15 amino acids. CDR3 region: CASSLGSGSYNEQFF. CDR3 DNA: TGTGCCAGCAGCTTAGGGAGCGGGAGCTACAATGAGCAGTTCTTC.

This clonotype was seen at least ten times. The rearrangement uses TRBV7-2 and TRBJ2-7; D unresolved. Germline lookup yields CDR1 SGHTA and CDR2 FQGNSA. The CDR3 runs 11 residues. The V and J ends lost 5 bases and 3 bases respectively, with 5 bases between them. The CDR3 here is CASSLHYEQYF. Written as DNA, the CDR3 is TGTGCCAGCAGCCTCCACTACGAGCAGTACTTC. Drawing the rest from reference TRBV7-2 and TRBJ2-7, the complete variable domain is GAGVSQSPSNKVTEKGKDVELRCDPISGHTALYWYRQSLGQGLEFLIYFQGNSAPDKSGLPSDRFSAERTGGSVSTLTIQRTQQEDSAVYLCASSLHYEQYFGPGTRLTVT.

The chain carries TRBV20-1 and TRBJ2-3; 9 bases fit TRBD1. V lost 5 bases and J lost 2; bases outside the gene matches: 14. CDR1 and CDR2 (germline): DFQATT, SNEGSKA (reference sequence). The CDR3 consists of 17 residues. CDR3 DNA sequence: TGCAGTGCTCCGGGACAGGGTTGGGAGGGGTACACAGATACGCAGTATTTT. As protein: CSAPGQGWEGYTDTQYF.

The chain combines TRBV28 with TRBJ2-5, with no clear D. The CDR3 extends over 14 amino acids. The germline CDR1 and CDR2 sequences are MDHEN and SYDVKM. Trimming removed 5 bases at V and 4 bases at J, with 14 bases between. DNA of the CDR3: TGTGCCAGCAGTCCCCCTCCTAGAAGAGAGACCCAGTACTTC. Translation gives CASSPPPRRETQYF.

This chain links TRBV20-1 with TRBJ1-2; a weak D match, TRBD1 (6 bases). The CDR3 sequence is 15 residues long. Germline loops: CDR1 DFQATT, CDR2 SNEGSKA (reference sequence). Trimming shortened V by 0 bases and J by 2 bases, and 13 bases separated the two germline ends. The DNA for the CDR3 is TGCAGTGCTAGAGACTACAGGGATTCCAACTATGGCTACACCTTC. It encodes CSARDYRDSNYGYTF.

The chain combines TRBV5-4 with TRBJ2-3; 8 nucleotides agree with TRBD2. The germline CDR1 and CDR2 sequences are SGHNT and YYREEE (reference sequence). V dropped 3 bases and J dropped 2; count of bases not matched to a gene: 14. The CDR3 is made up of 18 amino acids. DNA of the CDR3: TGTGCCAGCAGCTACAAACTTCAAGCGGGAGCGGCCACAGATACGCAGTATTTT. It encodes CASSYKLQAGAATDTQYF.

The chain links TRBV29-1 to TRBJ2-5, with TRBD1 matching over 8 bases. This CDR3 is built from 12 residues. The V gene end was trimmed by 6 bases and the J gene end by 11 bases; junction bases not matched to a gene: 11. Germline values: CDR1 SQVTM, CDR2 ANQGSEA. CDR3 loop: CSVGQGTRGQYF. The DNA of the CDR3 is TGCAGCGTCGGACAGGGAACAAGGGGGCAGTACTTC.

The chain joins TRBV24-1 to TRBJ2-7; D is unresolved. The V gene's germline CDR1 is KGHDR and CDR2 SFDVKD. The germline V and J ends were trimmed by 3 bases and 4 bases, with 9 bases remaining between them. The CDR3 is 13 residues long. The CDR3 sequence: CATSDPPYYEQYF. The CDR3 DNA is TGTGCCACCAGTGATCCCCCTTATTACGAGCAGTACTTC.